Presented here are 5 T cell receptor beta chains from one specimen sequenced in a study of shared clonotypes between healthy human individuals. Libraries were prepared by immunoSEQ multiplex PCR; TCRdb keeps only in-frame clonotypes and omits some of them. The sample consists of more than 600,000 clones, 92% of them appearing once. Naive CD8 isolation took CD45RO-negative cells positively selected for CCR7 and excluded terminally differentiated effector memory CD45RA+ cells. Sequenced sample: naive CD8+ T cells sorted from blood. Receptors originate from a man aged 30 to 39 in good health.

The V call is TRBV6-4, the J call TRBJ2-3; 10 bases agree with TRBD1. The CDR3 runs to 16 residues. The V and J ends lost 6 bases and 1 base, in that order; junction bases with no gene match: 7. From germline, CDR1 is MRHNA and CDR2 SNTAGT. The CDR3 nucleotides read TGTGCCAGCAGCCCCTGGGGGACAGGGGGCACAGATACGCAGTATTTT. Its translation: CASSPWGTGGTDTQYF.

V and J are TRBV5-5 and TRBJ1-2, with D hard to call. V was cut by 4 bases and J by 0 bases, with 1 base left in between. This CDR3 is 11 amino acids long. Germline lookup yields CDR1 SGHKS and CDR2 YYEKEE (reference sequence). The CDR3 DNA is TGTGCCAGCAGCCCTAACTATGGCTACACCTTC. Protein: CASSPNYGYTF.

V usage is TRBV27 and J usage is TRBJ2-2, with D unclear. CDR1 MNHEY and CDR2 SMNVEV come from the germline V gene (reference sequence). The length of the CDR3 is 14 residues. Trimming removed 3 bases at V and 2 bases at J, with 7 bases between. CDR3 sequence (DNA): TGTGCCAGCAGTTTTTTCGATAACACCGGGGAGCTGTTTTTT. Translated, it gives CASSFFDNTGELFF.

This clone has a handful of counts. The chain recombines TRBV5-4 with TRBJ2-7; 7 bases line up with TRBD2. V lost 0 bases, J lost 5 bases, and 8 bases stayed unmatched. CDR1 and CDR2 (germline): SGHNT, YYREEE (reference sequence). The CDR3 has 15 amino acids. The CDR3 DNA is TGTGCCAGCAGCTTGGCCCCGGGAGGACTGGACGAGCAGTACTTC. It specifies CASSLAPGGLDEQYF.

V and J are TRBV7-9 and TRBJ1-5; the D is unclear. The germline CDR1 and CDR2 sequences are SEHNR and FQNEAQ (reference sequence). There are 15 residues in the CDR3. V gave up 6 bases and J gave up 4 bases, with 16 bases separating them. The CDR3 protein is CASSSDGRLNQPQHF. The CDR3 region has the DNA TGTGCCAGCAGTTCGGACGGGCGATTAAATCAGCCCCAGCATTTT.